Listed below are T cell receptor beta chains from one sample, sequenced in a study of vaccination effects on CD4 cells after COVID-19. The antigens of these receptors remain unknown. Data came from immunoSEQ multiplex PCR; TCRdb stores just in-frame clones and leaves some out. The sample carries tens of thousands of clones, approximately 64% recorded once. Sequenced here: CD4+ T cells from PBMCs cultured with HCoV-NL63 spike peptides, sampled before COVID-19 vaccination. All receptors derive from a human donor who received a COVID-19 vaccine. The CDR3 runs from the conserved cysteine through the conserved F or W. A D gene is named only where the DNA matches it firmly. Size values are once, few and many counts, or a class for expanded clones, and some rows have none.

clone_size	d_call	v_call	j_call	cdr3_nt	cdr3_aa
-	-	TRBV27	TRBJ2-6	TGTGCCAGCAGTTCCTACAGGGAAATTTTATCTGGGGCCAACGTCCTGACTTTC	CASSSYREILSGANVLTF
-	-	TRBV9	TRBJ2-1	TGTGCCAGCAGCGTAGTGTACAATGAGCAGTTCTTC	CASSVVYNEQFF
-	TRBD2	TRBV14	TRBJ2-7	TGTGCCAGCAGCCAACCGGGACTAGCGGGTTCCTACGAGCAGTACTTC	CASSQPGLAGSYEQYF
-	-	TRBV6-5	TRBJ2-3	TGTGCCAGCAAGATGGGGAGGCACACAGATACGCAGTATTTT	CASKMGRHTDTQYF
few	TRBD1	TRBV7-6	TRBJ1-1	TGTGCCAGCAGCCTAACAGGGGGCTCGGGCACTGAAGCTTTCTTT	CASSLTGGSGTEAFF
-	TRBD1	TRBV7-2	TRBJ1-5	TGTGCCAGCAGCCTGGGACAGCTCCGGACCCAGCATTTT	CASSLGQLRTQHF
-	TRBD1	TRBV3-1/TRBV3-2	TRBJ1-3	TGTGCCAGCAGCCAAGGGTGGACAGGGTCTACTGGAAACACCATATATTTT	CASSQGWTGSTGNTIYF
few	TRBD2	TRBV5-1	TRBJ2-2	TGCGCCAGCAGCTTTTTAGCGGGAGATAACACCGGGGAGCTGTTTTTT	CASSFLAGDNTGELFF
few	-	TRBV5-1	TRBJ1-2	TGCGCCAGCAGCTTGGCCGGAGGGGAGGGGAGGTATGGCTACACCTTC	CASSLAGGEGRYGYTF
-	-	TRBV24-1	TRBJ1-2	TGTGCCACCAGTCCGGGTAACTATGGCTACACCTTC	CATSPGNYGYTF
once	TRBD2	TRBV7-2	TRBJ2-1	TGTGCCAGCAGCTTAGTGGCGGGAGGGCTTGGCAATGAGCAGTTCTTC	CASSLVAGGLGNEQFF
-	-	TRBV25-1	TRBJ2-1	TGTGCCAGCAGTGAATTTGGCAGCTACAATGAGCAGTTCTTC	CASSEFGSYNEQFF
-	TRBD1	TRBV4-2	TRBJ2-7	TGTGCCAGCAGCCAACCGGGACAGGAGGACTACGAGCAGTACTTC	CASSQPGQEDYEQYF
-	TRBD1	TRBV14	TRBJ2-7	TGTGCCAGCAGCCGGACAGGGGGCTTGAATACCTACGAGCAGTACTTC	CASSRTGGLNTYEQYF